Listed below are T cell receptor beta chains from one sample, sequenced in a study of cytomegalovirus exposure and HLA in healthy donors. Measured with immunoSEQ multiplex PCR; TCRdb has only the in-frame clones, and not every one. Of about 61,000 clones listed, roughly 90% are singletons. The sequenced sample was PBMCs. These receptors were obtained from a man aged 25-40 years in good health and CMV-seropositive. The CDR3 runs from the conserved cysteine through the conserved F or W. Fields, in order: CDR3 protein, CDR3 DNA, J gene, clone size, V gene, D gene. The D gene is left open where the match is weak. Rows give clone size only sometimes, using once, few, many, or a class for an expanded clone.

CASSLRTQDSGNTIYF,TGTGCCAGCAGCCTCAGGACTCAAGACTCTGGAAACACCATATATTTT,TRBJ1-3,once,TRBV2,-
CASSLGGGRSAGELFF,TGTGCCAGCAGCTTAGGGGGCGGGAGATCCGCCGGGGAGCTGTTTTTT,TRBJ2-2,-,TRBV11-3,TRBD2
CASSSASTQYF,TGTGCCAGCAGCTCAGCTAGTACCCAGTACTTC,TRBJ2-5,-,TRBV7-9,-
CASSLRRGHLAKNIQYF,TGTGCCAGCAGCTTAAGGAGGGGCCATCTAGCCAAAAACATTCAGTACTTC,TRBJ2-4,-,TRBV7-2,-
CASSIVVDGGYTF,TGTGCCAGTAGTATAGTAGTTGACGGGGGCTACACCTTC,TRBJ1-2,few,TRBV19,-
CASSPLDKPGANVLTF,TGTGCCAGCTCACCTCTGGACAAACCTGGGGCCAACGTCCTGACTTTC,TRBJ2-6,-,TRBV18,-
CASISTGGGYEQYF,TGTGCCAGCATCTCGACCGGGGGGGGTTACGAGCAGTACTTC,TRBJ2-7,-,TRBV28,TRBD2
CASSESGGPSYNEQFF,TGCGCCAGCAGTGAGTCGGGGGGGCCCTCCTACAATGAGCAGTTCTTC,TRBJ2-1,once,TRBV10-1,-
CASSEDGSGYGYTF,TGTGCCAGCAGTGAAGACGGGAGCGGATATGGCTACACCTTC,TRBJ1-2,-,TRBV2,-
CATRGGGPAVHGYTF,TGTGCCACCCGCGGAGGGGGGCCCGCCGTACATGGCTACACCTTC,TRBJ1-2,few,TRBV15,-
CASSSGVYRDEQFF,TGTGCCAGCAGTTCAGGGGTATACCGGGATGAGCAGTTCTTC,TRBJ2-1,-,TRBV6-5,-
CAISEWTPNRSEQFF,TGTGCCATCAGTGAATGGACTCCCAATCGCAGTGAGCAGTTCTTC,TRBJ2-1,-,TRBV10-3,-
CASNLGRVNTEAFF,TGTGCCAGCAACCTGGGCAGGGTAAACACTGAAGCTTTCTTT,TRBJ1-1,-,TRBV9,-
CSVEDRGQGYGYTF,TGCAGCGTTGAAGATCGGGGACAGGGGTATGGCTACACCTTC,TRBJ1-2,once,TRBV29-1,TRBD1
CASSVAEGANYGYTF,TGTGCCAGCAGCGTAGCGGAGGGAGCTAACTATGGCTACACCTTC,TRBJ1-2,once,TRBV9,-
CASSGTSWGEQYF,TGCGCCAGCAGCGGGACTAGCTGGGGCGAGCAGTACTTC,TRBJ2-7,once,TRBV4-1,TRBD2